This entry is about one T cell receptor beta chain. This clone has at least ten counts. The clone's antigen remains unknown. There are no base qualities to consult, and no much larger clone falls within one base. The same CDR3 can be traced to other DNA sequences in this sample. This entry belongs to a study of shared clonotypes between healthy human individuals (TCRdb year 2020). Regarding the research as a whole: A couple of women and three men aged 18 to 49 years were included in the cohort. Between about 0.8 and 9.5 billion PBMCs per donor were obtained by leukapheresis. To increase sequencing depth and limit assay-specific biases, TCR repertoire library preparation and sequencing were carried out by different laboratories using diverse techniques. For each donor, three plates each were used for CD4 naive and CD4 memory, two plates were used for CD8 naive, and one plate was used for CD8 memory. Blood TCR repertoires of 5 or 6 healthy adults were deeply sequenced to estimate repertoire size and the extent of clonotype sharing between individuals. Results the study describes overall, beyond this receptor: Naive subsets generally had larger estimated clonotype richness than memory subsets. Pairwise subsampling led to the expectation that sequencing depth would affect the degree of clonotype sharing among donors. Sampling was restricted to blood, and TCR repertoires in tissues likely differ from the TCR repertoires found in blood. Rarefaction of sorted-subset datasets indicated incomplete sequencing despite the large sequencing depth. Higher generation probabilities were observed for clonotypes shared by all four sorted-subset donors than for non-shared clonotypes. Because the study included only a small number of donors, the genetic and exposure-history diversity represented was limited. Across a handful of donors, about 5.2% of naive CD4, approximately 3.6% of naive CD8, 2% to 2.5% of memory CD4, and 0.4% to 0.45% of memory CD8 clonotypes were shared.

The donors were healthy, HIV-negative adults with no recently reported acute infections or vaccinations. Only Caucasian adults living in Nashville, Tennessee, USA were represented among the donors. CD4+ T cells were enriched by magnetic negative selection; naive cells were then positively selected on CD45RA, and the negative fraction formed the memory subset. Blood was obtained by leukapheresis, after which PBMCs were separated by Ficoll-Histopaque density gradient centrifugation and cryopreserved in liquid nitrogen vapor phase. Analytical flow cytometry was used to check the purity and quantity of every magnetically sorted T cell population. Genomic DNA was isolated from each sorted fraction and quantified by UV absorbance on a Nanodrop 2000c. Trimming removed 3 bases from V and 2 bases from J; the gene matches leave 2 bases unexplained. From the cysteine through the phenylalanine, the CDR3 covers 15 amino acids. Only the CDR3 portion is preserved as DNA: 45 bases, with reading frame beginning at the first base. CDR1 and CDR2 (KGHSH, LQKENI) derive from the germline V gene.

Using the deep immunoSEQ assay, multiplex PCR amplified TCR CDR3 regions from genomic DNA. Extracted genomic DNA from each cell subset was distributed evenly across all wells of several immunoSEQ 96-well plates, and each plate was treated as a replicate. For sorted subsets, approximately 200 ng of genomic DNA, equivalent to 30,000 or so T cell genomes, went into each replicate PCR. The purified libraries were quantified using a Qubit 3.0 fluorometer, sized with a Bioanalyzer 2100, and then quantified again using the KAPA Library Quantification kit. Every immunoSEQ 96-well plate was sequenced on a separate single-read 150-cycle Illumina NextSeq 550 flow cell. For the original study's pipeline: Because only junctional sequences without quality scores were contained in the immunoSEQ output, filtering matching that applied to full-length reads could not be performed. To assign V/J genes and CDR3, sequences were annotated using PyIR, a Python wrapper for IgBLAST v1.9, with IMGT germline references. Reads were filtered out if the reads had weak V/J assignments (E-value above 1e-6), no CDR3, stop codons, out-of-frame junctions, or ambiguous translated residues. A V3J clonotype was defined by an identical inferred V gene, J gene, and CDR3 amino acid sequence. To compute the percentage overlap between repertoires, the number of shared unique clonotypes was divided by the size of the smaller repertoire. Richness of each repertoire was evaluated using RTK rarefaction, the Chao1 estimator, and Recon v2.1 estimates of unobserved clonotypes. Generation probabilities were computed with OLGA for all TCRbeta clonotypes obtained by the gDNA method from a few donors. In TCRdb, the immuneACCESS table is reduced to in-frame sequences with V and J assigned. These tables do not hold every clone; where another copy was compared, an unresolved V gene accounts for under half, and the others remain unexplained. V, J and clone size are taken as reported in that table, and D and trimming were inferred from the DNA itself. The sample data list 950,000 to 1,100,000 clones, and about 77% of these were observed just once. The ten biggest clones cover 1.5% of the sample.

This clonotype originated in a man in his late teens or twenties in good health. Sequencing was carried out using memory CD4+ T cells sorted from blood. The cell subset or site label, read with the paper, signifies: CD45RA-negative fraction. Recombination joined TRBV18 with TRBJ1-5; the central 9 bases match TRBD1. The nucleotide sequence is TGTGCCAGCTCACCTGACAGGGGGGGCAATCAGCCCCAGCATTTT. The translation is CASSPDRGGNQPQHF.